This TCR beta chain emerged from a study of blood T cells in healthy people across ages. The authors ran a second PCR of roughly 6 to 12 cycles using a sample-barcoded 5' primer and a J-beta primer mix. MiXCR, applied by TCRdb to the 5' RACE reads, yields one record per CDR3 protein. Among 700,000 to 900,000 distinct CDR3 sequences, about a quarter were seen once, and the ten largest hold under 3%. Whenever a sample was processed, at least 6 million PBMCs were isolated. The same data also went into a second study, on T cells of mothers and their children. Turning to that study: All donors were healthy and Caucasian; they were a few mothers and their six children.

The origin of this receptor is a boy aged 5-17 years in good health. The source material was blood.

For the CDR3, the DNA is TGCGCCAGCAGCTTGAGACAATTGGATACGCAGTATTTT. Amino acid sequence: CASSLRQLDTQYF. This chain links TRBV5-1 with TRBJ2-3; D is undetermined. This CDR3 has 13 residues. Trimming left V 1 base short and J 6 bases short, with 9 bases between. Germline-derived CDR1 and CDR2 are SGHRS and YFSETQ.